Listed here is a single T cell receptor beta chain. Its specificity is unknown. Clones were sequenced by immunoSEQ multiplex PCR, and TCRdb holds only the in-frame ones, with some missing. The data hold more than 60,000 clones, with over 90% observed a single time. The sample is drawn from a study of OX40 agonist ivuxolimab in advanced cancers. This CDR3 spans 14 amino acids. Trimming shortened V by 1 base and J by 5 bases, and 11 bases separated the two germline ends. Germline V gene data show CDR1 as SGHDN and CDR2 as FVKESK. Points from the study as a whole: Some of the lowest clonal expansion was seen in partial responders at 0.1-3.0 mg/kg.

Specimen: CD4+ or CD8+ T cells sorted from blood, collected in a trial of the OX40 agonist ivuxolimab. The source of this sequence is an adult with an advanced solid tumor such as melanoma, head and neck, liver or kidney cancer. The chain has TRBV14 and TRBJ1-2; D not certain. The CDR3 nucleotides are TGTGCCAGCAGCCAAGTTGGCCTACGTTATGGCTACACCTTC. Translation gives CASSQVGLRYGYTF.